Reported below is one TCR beta chain. Its specificity is not known. The data stem from a study of regulatory T cells in long-lasting Graves disease. Points from the study as a whole: The small sample size may have reduced accuracy. Persistent Graves' patients showed less TCR diversity than newly diagnosed ones.

Assembly of TCR beta libraries relied on iRepertoire HTBI primers together with Arm-PCR of CDR3 regions. MiXCR was run by TCRdb on the multiplex PCR reads, yielding one entry per CDR3 protein. The table shows 440,000 or so distinct CDR3 sequences, with about 16% occurring only once. Trimming pared 8 bases from V and 5 bases from J, leaving 12 bases between. This CDR3 has 13 amino acids. Germline CDR1 reads SGHNT; CDR2 reads YENEEA. Time point noted: newly diagnosed GD, antithyroid drugs for less than 3 months. Following extraction of RNA from PBMCs, that RNA was used to make the TCR library. The authors drew patients from an endocrinology department in Xi'an, China. The data also belong to a second study, concerning T cells in Graves' hyperthyroidism and ophthalmopathy. Per that study: Ophthalmopathy and stable hyperthyroidism were separated by a 13 V-J model.

The sample consisted of peripheral blood mononuclear cells (PBMCs), taken at new diagnosis, from a patient treated with antithyroid drugs. The chain recombines TRBV11-3 with TRBJ2-2, with D possibly TRBD1 on 6 matching bases. The receptor was derived from a woman in her twenties or thirties with Graves disease. CDR3 loop: CASSRGETGELFF. In nucleotides, the CDR3 is TGTGCCAGCTCCAGGGGTGAAACCGGGGAGCTGTTTTTT. Full variable domain (missing parts from reference TRBV11-3 and TRBJ2-2): EAGVVQSPRYKIIEKKQPVAFWCNPISGHNTLYWYLQNLGQGPELLIRYENEEAVDDSQLPKDRFSAERLKGVDSTLKIQPAELGDSAVYLCASSRGETGELFFGEGSRLTVL.